These 32 T cell receptor beta chains originate from one sample sequenced in a study of post-analysis software for immune sequencing data. Each TCR beta cDNA library carried unique molecular identifiers. TCRdb fed the PCR reads into MiXCR, producing one record per CDR3 protein. The sample comprises roughly 870,000 distinct CDR3 sequences, 53% of which are singletons, and 4% to 5.5% rests with the top ten. Study-wide results and limits: Relative to controls, patients had about five TRBV segments at higher frequency, with TRBV5-6, TRBV5-1 and TRBV20-1 among these.

Their target antigens are unknown. Sequences were obtained from blood. The receptors stem from a girl aged 5-17 years with multiple sclerosis.

The chain uses TRBV7-3 and TRBJ1-1; D gene uncertain. There are 13 residues in the CDR3. CDR1 is SGHTA and CDR2 is FQGTGA in the germline V gene. V was cut by 5 bases and J by 1 base, with 8 bases left in between. CDR3 residues: CASSPVENTEAFF. The CDR3 nucleotides read TGTGCCAGCAGCCCCGTGGAGAACACTGAAGCTTTCTTT.

With respect to this clonotype: This could be a read error, since a much larger clone is one nucleotide away. V usage is TRBV6-1 and J usage is TRBJ2-4; the D gene is possibly TRBD2 (6 bases). CDR3 length: 18 amino acids. Germline V gene data show CDR1 as MNHNS and CDR2 as SASEGT. With 0 bases removed from V and 0 bases from J, the gap between germline ends came to 15 bases. CDR3 loop: CASSEATLVGGAKNIQYF. In nucleotides, the CDR3 is TGTGCCAGCAGTGAAGCCACCTTAGTGGGGGGAGCCAAAAACATTCAGTACTTC.

The genes are TRBV6-5 and TRBJ1-1, with 7 positions matching TRBD1. Losses at the gene ends were 7 bases for V and 10 bases for J; bases not matched to a gene: 18. CDR1 MNHEY and CDR2 SVGAGI come from the germline V gene. The CDR3 is 15 residues long. CDR3 in DNA: TGTGCCAGCATACTCTCAGGGGGTAGCTCTTATATAGCTTTCTTT. Amino acid sequence: CASILSGGSSYIAFF.

The V and J genes are TRBV4-1 and TRBJ2-7, with 10 bases that match TRBD2. The CDR3 length is 18 residues. V lost 1 base and J lost 0; bases outside the gene matches: 9. Germline V CDR1 and CDR2: MGHRA, YSYEKL. The CDR3 DNA sequence: TGCGCCAGCAGCCAAGGTCAACTAGCGGGAACGAGCTCCTACGAGCAGTACTTC. Translating gives CASSQGQLAGTSSYEQYF.

Ten or more counts support this clonotype. The chain couples TRBV12-3 or TRBV12-4 to TRBJ2-1; the match to TRBD2 covers 11 bases. This CDR3 is built from 15 residues. V shed 6 bases, J shed 4 bases, and the junction held 5 bases outside the gene matches. CDR3 residues: CASSLLAGGYNEQFF. Written as DNA, the CDR3 is TGTGCCAGCAGCCTCTTAGCGGGAGGGTACAATGAGCAGTTCTTC.

Only a few counts were recorded for this clonotype. The chain uses TRBV12-5 and TRBJ2-5; D uncertain. Trimming left V 6 bases short and J 2 bases short, with 13 bases between. The CDR3 extends over 14 amino acids. From germline, CDR1 is LGHNT and CDR2 FRNRAP. The CDR3 sequence is CASGLRLGQETQYF. CDR3 DNA sequence: TGTGCTAGTGGACTCAGGTTGGGGCAAGAGACCCAGTACTTC.

This clonotype was found a few times. The V gene is TRBV7-9, the J gene TRBJ1-1; D not resolved. Germline values: CDR1 SEHNR, CDR2 FQNEAQ (reference sequence). The CDR3 extends over 15 amino acids. With 1 base removed from V and 5 bases from J, the gap between germline ends came to 14 bases. This CDR3 reads CASSLGMWGGTEAFF. The CDR3 coding sequence is TGTGCCAGCAGCTTAGGAATGTGGGGAGGTACTGAAGCTTTCTTT.

This clonotype was detected only a few times. The chain employs TRBV2 and TRBJ2-5; no clear D gene. This CDR3 region has 15 residues. Germline CDR1 and CDR2: SNHLY and FYNNEI. Trimming left V 7 bases short and J 5 bases short, with 20 bases between. CDR3 nucleotide sequence: TGTGCCAGCATCATCTCCCCGGCAATATTGGAGACCCAGTACTTC. Its translation: CASIISPAILETQYF.

The J gene is TRBJ2-2, the V gene TRBV12-3 or TRBV12-4, with 7 nucleotides matching TRBD2. The CDR3 sequence is 15 residues long. After removal of 7 bases from V and 0 bases from J, the junction contained 5 bases not matched to a gene. CDR3 coding DNA: TGTGCCAGCATTGGGAGGGGAGCGAACACCGGGGAGCTGTTTTTT. Amino acid sequence: CASIGRGANTGELFF.

The gene calls are TRBV29-1 and TRBJ2-5; TRBD2 aligns across 8 bases. The DNA end favors TRBJ2-7, so the J call may be wrong. Germline CDR1 and CDR2: SQVTM and ANQGSEA. The CDR3 covers 13 residues. CDR3 loop: CSVEGREADEQYF. The CDR3 DNA sequence: TGCAGCGTTGAGGGGCGGGAGGCGGACGAGCAGTACTTC.

This clonotype has just a few counts. The chain carries TRBV7-9 and TRBJ1-4, with 7 bases aligning to TRBD1. CDR1 SEHNR and CDR2 FQNEAQ come from the germline V gene (reference sequence). CDR3 size: 14 residues. The trim removed 8 bases at V and 6 bases at J, leaving 9 bases unmatched. The CDR3 region is CASCRTGEDEKLFF. The CDR3 DNA sequence: TGTGCCAGCTGCAGGACAGGAGAGGATGAAAAACTGTTTTTT. Combining the CDR3 with reference TRBV7-9 and TRBJ1-4 gives the whole variable domain DTGVSQNPRHKITKRGQNVTFRCDPISEHNRLYWYRQTLGQGPEFLTYFQNEAQLEKSRLLSDRFSAERPKGSFSTLEIQRTEQGDSAMYLCASCRTGEDEKLFFGSGTQLSVL.

The V and J genes are TRBV5-1 and TRBJ2-7; the match to TRBD1 covers 10 bases. Per germline, CDR1 SGHRS and CDR2 YFSETQ. V lost 0 bases to trimming and J lost 3 bases; unmatched junction nucleotides: 9. The CDR3 totals 17 residues. The CDR3 region has the DNA TGCGCCAGCAGCTTGGGAAGTGGGGACAGGGGCCTCTACGAGCAGTACTTC. Translated: CASSLGSGDRGLYEQYF.

This clonotype came up a few times. The chain uses TRBV20-1 and TRBJ2-3; possibly TRBD1 or TRBD2 for D (5 bases each). The ends were cut back, 3 bases at V and 4 bases at J, with 14 bases in the middle. CDR1 DFQATT and CDR2 SNEGSKA come from the germline V gene (reference sequence). The CDR3 is 14 residues long. CDR3 region: CSASLAGAPDTQYF. In DNA form, the CDR3 reads TGCAGTGCTAGTCTAGCTGGGGCACCAGATACGCAGTATTTT.

Of note for this clonotype: Being one base from a much bigger clone, this may be a read error. The chain uses TRBV4-1 and TRBJ2-7; D not resolved. Trimming took off 2 bases at V and 2 bases at J, with 16 bases between the two ends. The length of the CDR3 is 16 residues. Germline CDR1 is MGHRA and CDR2 is YSYEKL. The CDR3 DNA is TGCGCCAGCAGCCAACCGACGGTGGGATCCCCCTACGAGCAGTACTTC. Protein: CASSQPTVGSPYEQYF.

The chain has TRBV6-6 and TRBJ2-7; 9 bases fit TRBD1. The CDR3 has 14 amino acids. The junction had 10 bases not matched to a gene; V was cut back by 6 bases and J by 7 bases. Germline V gives CDR1 MNHNY, CDR2 SVGAGI (reference sequence). The CDR3 here is CASRTGTGPREQYF. CDR3 sequence (DNA): TGTGCCAGCAGAACCGGGACAGGGCCGCGGGAGCAGTACTTC.

Comments on this clonotype: One end of the junction does not line up with germline, which may come from a read error. The V and J genes are TRBV4-1 and TRBJ2-4, with unresolved D. The CDR3 runs 12 residues. Germline V gives CDR1 MGHRA, CDR2 YSYEKL. CDR3 bases: TGCGCCGGCAGCCAAGATTTGGGAATTCAGTACTTC. Its protein is CAGSQDLGIQYF.

This chain connects TRBV7-9 to TRBJ2-3; TRBD2 matches at 7 bases. This CDR3 has 16 residues. Germline V gene data show CDR1 as SEHNR and CDR2 as FQNEAQ (reference sequence). J gave up 3 bases and V 0 bases, and 6 bases lay outside the gene matches. In nucleotides, the CDR3 is TGTGCCAGCAGCTTAGCGGCGGGAGCTATAACAGATACGCAGTATTTT. Translation: CASSLAAGAITDTQYF.

The genes are TRBV20-1 and TRBJ2-3, with 10 nucleotides matching TRBD2. V was clipped by 1 base and J by 7 bases; unmatched bases: 8. This CDR3 is 15 amino acids long. Looked up from germline, CDR1 is DFQATT and CDR2 is SNEGSKA (reference sequence). This CDR3 is CSARVASGRPNTQYF. CDR3 nucleotide sequence: TGCAGTGCTAGAGTGGCTAGCGGGAGACCAAATACGCAGTATTTT.

This clonotype was counted only a few times. V is TRBV10-2 and J is TRBJ2-5; D uncertain. CDR3 length: 14 amino acids. Trimming left V 2 bases short and J 2 bases short, with 9 bases between. Per the germline V gene, CDR1 is WSHSY and CDR2 is SAAADI. CDR3 in DNA: TGCGCCAGCAGTGAGCGGTGGCAGCAAGAGACCCAGTACTTC. Translation: CASSERWQQETQYF.

The rearrangement uses TRBV29-1 and TRBJ2-4; TRBD1 or TRBD2 may be the D gene (5 bases each). The J call may be faulty, since TRBJ2-7 better matches the DNA end. The CDR3 length is 11 residues. Germline V gene data show CDR1 as SQVTM and CDR2 as ANQGSEA. The CDR3 reads CSVERGYEQYF. The CDR3 nucleotides are TGCAGCGTTGAGAGGGGTTACGAGCAGTACTTC.

The chain carries TRBV12-3 or TRBV12-4 and TRBJ2-5; 7 bases are shared with TRBD1. Trimming cost V 6 bases and J 4 bases; bases outside gene matches: 11. The CDR3 sequence is 15 residues long. Written as DNA, the CDR3 is TGTGCCAGCAGCGACCCGACAGGGTTTAGAGAGACCCAGTACTTC. This gives the protein CASSDPTGFRETQYF.

The rearrangement links TRBV27 to TRBJ2-6; D is undetermined. Germline CDR1 MNHEY, CDR2 SMNVEV (reference sequence). This CDR3 is built from 15 residues. The V gene lost 2 bases and the J gene lost 0 bases, with 5 bases spanning the gap. The CDR3 is CASSLEASGANVLTF. CDR3 sequence (DNA): TGTGCCAGCAGTTTAGAGGCCTCTGGGGCCAACGTCCTGACTTTC.

J is TRBJ2-5 and V is TRBV18, with D possibly matching TRBD2 (6 bases). The V gene lost 4 bases and the J gene lost 11 bases, with 20 bases spanning the gap. This CDR3 region has 14 residues. Germline V gene sequence: CDR1 KGHSH, CDR2 LQKENI. The CDR3, as DNA: TGTGCCAGCTCACATAGCGGACCCTTGAGAGAGCAGTACTTC. It specifies CASSHSGPLREQYF. The whole variable domain, filled in from reference TRBV18 and TRBJ2-5, reads NAGVMQNPRHLVRRRGQEARLRCSPMKGHSHVYWYRQLPEEGLKFMVYLQKENIIDESGMPKERFSAEFPKEGPSILRIQQVVRGDSAAYFCASSHSGPLREQYFGPGTRLLVL.

The rearrangement uses TRBV7-9 and TRBJ2-7; D is possibly TRBD1 (6 bases). This CDR3 is 14 amino acids long. The V end lost 3 bases, the J end lost 3 bases, and 12 bases lay between the germline ends. CDR1 is SEHNR, CDR2 FQNEAQ, per germline (reference sequence). CDR3 DNA: TGTGCCAGCAGCTTGTACAGGGAGTTCTACGAGCAGTACTTC. It codes for CASSLYREFYEQYF.

The chain recombines TRBV12-5 with TRBJ2-4; D may be TRBD1 (6 bases). V shed 5 bases and J shed 5 bases, with 13 bases lying between them. The germline gives CDR1 LGHNT, CDR2 FRNRAP. The CDR3 runs to 14 residues. The CDR3 spells CASGLGDIQNIQYF. The CDR3 region has the DNA TGTGCTAGTGGTCTGGGGGACATCCAAAACATTCAGTACTTC.

Written as DNA, the CDR3 is TGTGCCAGCAGTTACGGGGACAGGGCGAACACTGAAGCTTTCTTT. It yields the protein CASSYGDRANTEAFF. The chain combines TRBV6-5 with TRBJ1-1; 9 nucleotides match TRBD1. The CDR3 loop spans 15 amino acids. Germline CDR1 reads MNHEY; CDR2 reads SVGAGI. Germline trimming cut 2 bases from V and 1 base from J; bases unmatched to any gene: 2.

This clonotype was detected a few times. This rearrangement joins TRBV7-3 to TRBJ1-2, with TRBD1 matching over 10 bases. CDR1 and CDR2 from the germline V gene are SGHTA and FQGTGA. This CDR3 has 13 residues. The V and J ends lost 6 bases and 5 bases, in that order; junction bases with no gene match: 3. CDR3 sequence: CASRLDRGYGYTF. In DNA, the CDR3 is TGTGCCAGCAGACTGGACAGGGGGTATGGCTACACCTTC.

V usage is TRBV2 and J usage is TRBJ1-2; possible D gene TRBD1, 5 bases. Trimming removed 6 bases from V and 9 bases from J, with 20 bases in between. CDR1 is SNHLY and CDR2 is FYNNEI in the germline V gene. The CDR3 has 14 residues. The CDR3 here is CASRFRDGPLSYTF. The CDR3 region has the DNA TGTGCCAGCAGATTCAGGGACGGACCTCTTAGCTACACCTTC.

The V call is TRBV27, the J call TRBJ2-7; 10 bases match TRBD1. The V and J ends lost 4 bases and 3 bases, in that order; junction bases with no gene match: 6. This CDR3 is 15 amino acids long. The germline V gene encodes CDR1 MNHEY and CDR2 SMNVEV (reference sequence). The DNA for the CDR3 is TGTGCCAGCAGTTGGAGACAGGGGGCGCGCTACGAGCAGTACTTC. Translation: CASSWRQGARYEQYF.

The chain recombines TRBV12-3 or TRBV12-4 with TRBJ1-2, with 7 bases matching TRBD1. The J segment lost 1 base and the V segment lost 7 bases, leaving 6 bases of the junction unmatched. The CDR3 extends over 14 amino acids. CDR3: CASKNRGSNYGYTF. CDR3 sequence (DNA): TGTGCCAGCAAAAACAGGGGAAGTAACTATGGCTACACCTTC.

The V and J genes are TRBV15 and TRBJ2-5; TRBD1 matches at 9 bases. From germline, CDR1 is LNHNV and CDR2 YYDKDF (reference sequence). With V trimmed by 3 bases and J by 1 base, 6 bases remained unmatched. The CDR3 has 16 residues. The CDR3 is CATSSGQGRFQETQYF. The CDR3 DNA reads TGTGCCACCAGCAGCGGACAGGGGCGGTTCCAAGAGACCCAGTACTTC.

This clonotype was observed a few times. This chain joins TRBV6-2 or TRBV6-3 and TRBJ2-1; 16 bases agree with TRBD2. Per the germline V gene, CDR1 is MNHEY and CDR2 is SVGEGT. The CDR3 is made up of 19 amino acids. V dropped 2 bases and J dropped 8; count of bases not matched to a gene: 12. The CDR3 DNA is TGTGCCAGCAGTTACGGGACTAGCGGGAGGGCAACCCATAGGGATGAGCAGTTCTTC. Translation: CASSYGTSGRATHRDEQFF.